This T cell receptor (beta chain) was observed in a study of T-cell reconstitution after alpha-beta-depleted transplantation in children (dated by TCRdb to about 2016). Some background on the complete study: Using TCR repertoire profiling, the study followed T-cell immune reconstitution in a quantitative way in children after TCRalphabeta/CD19-depleted allogeneic hematopoietic cell transplantation.

Library preparation employed PCR. The instrument was an Illumina HiSeq 2500. To normalize quantification of the TCRbeta repertoire, the TCR libraries were built with molecular barcoding that relied on unique molecular identifiers. TCRdb reprocessed the public reads (quality trimming at Q25 with fastp, clone calling with MiXCR) and kept in-frame beta chains. Rows matching on CDR3 protein sequence are summarized as one entry with the most common DNA and genes. The sample profile shows about 50,000 distinct CDR3 sequences; approximately 6% of them were found once. The top ten clonotypes cover 30% to 35% of the sample. What the research found in general, with its limitations: In some patients, the high TCRbeta diversity seen at day 60 was put down to recipient T cells and intrathymic progenitors that had survived conditioning. Apparently early alphabetaT-cell count recovery about two months after transplant reportedly relied on only several hundred rapidly expanded clones derived from non-depleted graft cells. Hyperexpanded clone frequencies declined over subsequent months; after one year, T-cell counts and TCRbeta diversity were mostly attributed to newly produced T cells.

From its cysteine to its phenylalanine, the CDR3 spans 16 amino acids. The kept DNA is CDR3 alone, 48 bases in frame from the first base. CDR1 and CDR2, per the germline V gene, are SGHRS and YFSETQ. From V the trimming removes 0 bases and from J it removes 2 bases, while the gene matches leave 6 bases of the junction unaccounted for. The sample's time point, from its label and the paper: day 60 (about 2 months) after transplantation. The sample's treatment or condition label, in plain terms: allogeneic hematopoietic cell transplantation with graft depleted of TCRalphabeta T cells and CD19 B cells. Transplant recipients were children who received TCRalphabeta/CD19-depleted allogeneic hematopoietic cell grafts. This clonotype was detected ten times or more. Its antigen specificity is not known. Base qualities are not provided; no much larger clone lies one nucleotide away.

Recombination linked TRBV5-1 to TRBJ2-7; 9 of the junction bases match TRBD2. The sequenced sample was PBMCs, mostly from graft donor cells, obtained 60 days after TCRalphabeta/CD19-depleted stem cell transplant. This receptor was obtained from a female patient aged 2-9 years who had a stem cell transplant for aplastic anemia, so the T cells may come from the graft donor. The DNA is TGCGCCAGCAGCTTGGCTCCTAGCGGGACCGCCTACGAGCAGTACTTC. Its protein reads: CASSLAPSGTAYEQYF.